This record concerns one T cell receptor (beta chain) sequence. Its antigen is undetermined. V gave up 10 bases and J gave up 5 bases, with 6 bases separating them. The CDR3 is 10 residues long. In germline, CDR1 is MNHEY, CDR2 SVGAGI. TCRdb analysed the reads with MiXCR anew, one entry per CDR3 protein. The sample carries 680,000 or so distinct CDR3 sequences, roughly a third recorded once. The entry originates in a study of T cell repertoires in cytomegalovirus infection. General study points: HLA-C-restricted TCR beta clonotypes specific for CMV led the ex vivo response.

Sample: cultured PBMCs, taken from culture after CMV antigen stimulation. The chain carries TRBV6-5 and TRBJ2-1; no clear D gene. The sequence was collected from a human donor in good health (CMV status not recorded). Some clones in this sample may be carry-over from other donors' samples. This chain's CDR3 is CATFNNEQFF. Written as DNA, the CDR3 is TGTGCCACCTTTAACAATGAGCAGTTCTTC.